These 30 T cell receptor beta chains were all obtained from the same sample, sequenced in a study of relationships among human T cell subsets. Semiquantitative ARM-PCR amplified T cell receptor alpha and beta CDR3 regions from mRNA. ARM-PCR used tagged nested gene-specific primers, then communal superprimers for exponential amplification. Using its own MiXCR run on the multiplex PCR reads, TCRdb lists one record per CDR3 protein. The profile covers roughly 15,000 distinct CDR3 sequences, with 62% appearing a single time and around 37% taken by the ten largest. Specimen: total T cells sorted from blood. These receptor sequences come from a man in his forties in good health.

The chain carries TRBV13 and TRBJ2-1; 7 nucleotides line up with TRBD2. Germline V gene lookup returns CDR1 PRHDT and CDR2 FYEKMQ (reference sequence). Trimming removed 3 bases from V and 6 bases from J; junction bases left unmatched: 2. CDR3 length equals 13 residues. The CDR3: CASSFSSGNEQFF. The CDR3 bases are TGTGCCAGCAGCTTCTCTAGCGGCAATGAGCAGTTCTTC.

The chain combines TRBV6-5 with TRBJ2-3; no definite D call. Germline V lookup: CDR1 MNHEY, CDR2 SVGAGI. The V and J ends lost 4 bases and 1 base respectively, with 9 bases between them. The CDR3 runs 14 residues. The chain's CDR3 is CASSFHSGTDTQYF. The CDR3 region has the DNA TGTGCCAGCAGTTTCCACAGCGGCACAGATACGCAGTATTTT.

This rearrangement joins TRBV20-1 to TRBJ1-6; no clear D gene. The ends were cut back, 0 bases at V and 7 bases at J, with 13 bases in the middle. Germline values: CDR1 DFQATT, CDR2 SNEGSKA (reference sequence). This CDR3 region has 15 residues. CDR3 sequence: CSARDGAGRNSPLHF. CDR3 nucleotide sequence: TGCAGTGCTAGAGATGGCGCCGGCCGGAATTCACCCCTCCACTTT.

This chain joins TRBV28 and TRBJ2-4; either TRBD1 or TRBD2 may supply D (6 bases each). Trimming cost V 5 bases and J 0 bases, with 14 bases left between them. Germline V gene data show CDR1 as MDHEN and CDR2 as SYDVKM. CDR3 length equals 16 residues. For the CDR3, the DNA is TGTGCCAGCAGTGGAGGGGACACCCTAGCCAAAAACATTCAGTACTTC. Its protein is CASSGGDTLAKNIQYF.

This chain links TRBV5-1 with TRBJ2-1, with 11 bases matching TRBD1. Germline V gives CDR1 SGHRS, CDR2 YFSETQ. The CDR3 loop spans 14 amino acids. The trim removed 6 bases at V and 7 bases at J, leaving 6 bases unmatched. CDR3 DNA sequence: TGCGCCAGCAACTTTGGGACAGGGGGAAATGAGCAGTTCTTC. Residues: CASNFGTGGNEQFF.

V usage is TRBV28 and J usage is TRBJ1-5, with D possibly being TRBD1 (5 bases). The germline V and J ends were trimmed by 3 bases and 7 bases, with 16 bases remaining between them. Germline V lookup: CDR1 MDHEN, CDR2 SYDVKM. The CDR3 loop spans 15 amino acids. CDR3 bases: TGTGCCAGCAGTTTCTCTAAGTCTAGGACACAGCCCCAGCATTTT. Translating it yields CASSFSKSRTQPQHF.

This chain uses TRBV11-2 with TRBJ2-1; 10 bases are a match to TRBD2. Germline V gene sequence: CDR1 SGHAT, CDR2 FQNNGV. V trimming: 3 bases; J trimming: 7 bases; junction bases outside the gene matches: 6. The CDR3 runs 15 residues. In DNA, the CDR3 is TGTGCCAGCAGCTTTACTAGCGGGACTAGGAATGAGCAGTTCTTC. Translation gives CASSFTSGTRNEQFF.

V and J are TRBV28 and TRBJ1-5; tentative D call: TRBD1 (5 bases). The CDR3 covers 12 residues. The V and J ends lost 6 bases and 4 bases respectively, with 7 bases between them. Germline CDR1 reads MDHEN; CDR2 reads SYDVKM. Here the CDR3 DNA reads TGTGCCAGCAGACAGGCGAATCAGCCCCAGCATTTT. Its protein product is CASRQANQPQHF.

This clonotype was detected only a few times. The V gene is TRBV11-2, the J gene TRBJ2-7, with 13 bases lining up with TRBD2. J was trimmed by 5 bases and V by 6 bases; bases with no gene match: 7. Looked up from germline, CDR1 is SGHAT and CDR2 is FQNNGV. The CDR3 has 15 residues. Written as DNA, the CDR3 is TGTGCCAGCAGTCTACTAGCGGGAGGGCCCCACGAGCAGTACTTC. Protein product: CASSLLAGGPHEQYF.

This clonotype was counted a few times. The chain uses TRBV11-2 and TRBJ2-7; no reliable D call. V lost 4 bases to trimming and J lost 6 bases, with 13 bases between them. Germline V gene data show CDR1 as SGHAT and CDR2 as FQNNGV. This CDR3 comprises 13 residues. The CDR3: CASSSGSLFEQYF. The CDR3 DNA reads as TGTGCCAGCAGCTCGGGTTCGCTTTTCGAGCAGTACTTC.

CDR3 in amino acids: CASSERDGLDEQYF. In nucleotides, the CDR3 is TGTGCCAGCAGTGAACGGGACGGACTTGACGAGCAGTACTTC. This rearrangement joins TRBV2 to TRBJ2-7, with D possibly being TRBD1 or TRBD2 (5 bases each). Germline lookup yields CDR1 SNHLY and CDR2 FYNNEI. The V and J ends lost 2 bases and 5 bases respectively, with 13 bases between them. The CDR3 totals 14 residues.

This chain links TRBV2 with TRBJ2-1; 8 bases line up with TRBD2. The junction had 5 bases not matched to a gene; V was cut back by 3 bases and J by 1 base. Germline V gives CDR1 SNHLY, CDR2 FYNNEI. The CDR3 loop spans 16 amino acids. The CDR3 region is CASSDRGGGSYNEQFF. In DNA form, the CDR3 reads TGTGCCAGCAGTGACCGGGGGGGAGGGTCCTACAATGAGCAGTTCTTC.

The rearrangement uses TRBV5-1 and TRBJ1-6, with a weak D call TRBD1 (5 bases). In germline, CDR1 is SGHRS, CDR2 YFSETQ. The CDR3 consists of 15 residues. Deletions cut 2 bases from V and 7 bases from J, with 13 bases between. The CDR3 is CASSLADRNNSPLHF. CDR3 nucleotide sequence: TGCGCCAGCAGCTTAGCCGACAGAAACAATTCACCCCTCCACTTT.

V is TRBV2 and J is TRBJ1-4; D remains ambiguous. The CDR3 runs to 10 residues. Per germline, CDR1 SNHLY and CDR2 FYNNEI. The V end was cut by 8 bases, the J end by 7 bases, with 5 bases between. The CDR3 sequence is CASGLEKLFF. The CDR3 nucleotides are TGTGCCAGCGGGCTTGAAAAACTGTTTTTT.

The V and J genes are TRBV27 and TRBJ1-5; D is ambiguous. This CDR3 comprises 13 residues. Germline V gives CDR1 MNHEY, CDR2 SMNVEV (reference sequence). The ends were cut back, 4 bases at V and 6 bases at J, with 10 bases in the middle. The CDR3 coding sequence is TGTGCCAGCAGTTCATCTGTGGGTCAGCCCCAGCATTTT. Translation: CASSSSVGQPQHF.

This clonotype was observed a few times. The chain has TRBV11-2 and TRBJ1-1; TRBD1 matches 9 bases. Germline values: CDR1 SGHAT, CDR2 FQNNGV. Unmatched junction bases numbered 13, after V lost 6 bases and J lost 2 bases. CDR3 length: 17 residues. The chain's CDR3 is CASSQDRGGFRNTEAFF. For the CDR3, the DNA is TGTGCCAGCAGTCAGGACAGGGGAGGGTTCCGTAACACTGAAGCTTTCTTT.

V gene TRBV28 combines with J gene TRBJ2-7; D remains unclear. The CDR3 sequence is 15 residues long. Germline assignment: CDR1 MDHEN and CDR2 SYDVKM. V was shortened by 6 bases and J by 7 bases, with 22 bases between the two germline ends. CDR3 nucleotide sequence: TGTGCCAGCAGCCCAACAAGCGAGCCCCCTCGAGAGCAGTACTTC. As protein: CASSPTSEPPREQYF. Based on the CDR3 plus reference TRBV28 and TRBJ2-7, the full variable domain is DVKVTQSSRYLVKRTGEKVFLECVQDMDHENMFWYRQDPGLGLRLIYFSYDVKMKEKGDIPEGYSVSREKKERFSLILESASTNQTSMYLCASSPTSEPPREQYFGPGTRLTVT.

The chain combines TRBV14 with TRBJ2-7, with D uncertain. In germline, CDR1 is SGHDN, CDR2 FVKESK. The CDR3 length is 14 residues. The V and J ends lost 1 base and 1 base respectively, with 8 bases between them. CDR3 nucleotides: TGTGCCAGCAGCCAAGTCGGTAGTTCCTACGAGCAGTACTTC. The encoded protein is CASSQVGSSYEQYF.

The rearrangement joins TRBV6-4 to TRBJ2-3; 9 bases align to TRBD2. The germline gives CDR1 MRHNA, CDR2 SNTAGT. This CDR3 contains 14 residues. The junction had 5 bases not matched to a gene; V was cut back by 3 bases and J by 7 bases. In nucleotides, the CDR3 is TGTGCCAGCAGTGAAGGGACTAGCTCCTATACGCAGTATTTT. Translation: CASSEGTSSYTQYF.

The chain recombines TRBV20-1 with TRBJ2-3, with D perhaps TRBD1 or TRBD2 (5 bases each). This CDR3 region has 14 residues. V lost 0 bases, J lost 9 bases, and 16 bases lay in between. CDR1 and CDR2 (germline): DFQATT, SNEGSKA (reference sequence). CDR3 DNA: TGCAGTGCTAGAGATCGGGACCCTCAAGAGACGCAGTATTTT. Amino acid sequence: CSARDRDPQETQYF.

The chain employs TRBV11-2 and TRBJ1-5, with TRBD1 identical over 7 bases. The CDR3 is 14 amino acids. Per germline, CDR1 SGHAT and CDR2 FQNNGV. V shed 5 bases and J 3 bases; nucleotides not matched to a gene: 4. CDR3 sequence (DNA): TGTGCCAGCAGCCCCGGGACAGACAATCAGCCCCAGCATTTT. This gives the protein CASSPGTDNQPQHF.

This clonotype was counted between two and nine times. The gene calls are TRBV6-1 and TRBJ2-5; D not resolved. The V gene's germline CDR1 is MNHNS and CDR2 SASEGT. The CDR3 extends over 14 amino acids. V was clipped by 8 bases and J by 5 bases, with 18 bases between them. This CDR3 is CASGKTGAWETQYF. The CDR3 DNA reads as TGTGCCAGCGGCAAGACGGGCGCGTGGGAGACCCAGTACTTC.

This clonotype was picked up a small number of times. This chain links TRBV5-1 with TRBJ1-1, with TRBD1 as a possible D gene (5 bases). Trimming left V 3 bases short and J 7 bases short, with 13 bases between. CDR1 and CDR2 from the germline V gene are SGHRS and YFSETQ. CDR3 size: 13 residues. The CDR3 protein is CASSSRDGGEAFF. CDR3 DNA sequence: TGCGCCAGCAGCTCCCGGGACGGAGGTGAAGCTTTCTTT.

The CDR3 is CASSLGGPGGTEAFF. The CDR3 DNA follows: TGTGCCAGCAGCCTGGGGGGTCCCGGGGGGACTGAAGCTTTCTTT. The chain combines TRBV11-3 with TRBJ1-1, with TRBD1 as a possible D gene (5 bases). V was cut by 5 bases and J by 5 bases, with 18 bases left in between. In germline, CDR1 is SGHNT, CDR2 YENEEA. There are 15 residues in the CDR3.

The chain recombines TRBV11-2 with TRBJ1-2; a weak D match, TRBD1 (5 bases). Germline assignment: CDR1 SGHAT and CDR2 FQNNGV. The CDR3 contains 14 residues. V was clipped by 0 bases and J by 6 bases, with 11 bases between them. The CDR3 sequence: CASSLDTAGNGYTF. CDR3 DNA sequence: TGTGCCAGCAGCTTAGATACGGCAGGGAATGGCTACACCTTC.

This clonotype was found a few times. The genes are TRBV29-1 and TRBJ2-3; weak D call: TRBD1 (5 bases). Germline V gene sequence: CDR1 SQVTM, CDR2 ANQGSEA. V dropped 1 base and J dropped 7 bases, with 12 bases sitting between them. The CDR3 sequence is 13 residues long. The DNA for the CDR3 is TGCAGCGTTGAAGGGGGCCCTCCATATACGCAGTATTTT. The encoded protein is CSVEGGPPYTQYF.

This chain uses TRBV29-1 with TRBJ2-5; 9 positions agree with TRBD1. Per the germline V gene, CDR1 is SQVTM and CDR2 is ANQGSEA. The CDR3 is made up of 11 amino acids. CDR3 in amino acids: CTGGQGETQYF. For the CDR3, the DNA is TGCACGGGGGGACAGGGTGAGACCCAGTACTTC.

CDR3 residues: CSAIGQGAAGELFF. In DNA, the CDR3 is TGCAGTGCAATTGGACAGGGGGCCGCCGGGGAGCTGTTTTTT. The rearrangement links TRBV20-1 to TRBJ2-2; 11 bases line up with TRBD1. With 6 bases clipped from V and 6 bases from J, the junction kept 6 bases outside the gene matches. This CDR3 comprises 14 residues. Germline CDR1 is DFQATT and CDR2 is SNEGSKA (reference sequence).

In nucleotides, the CDR3 is TGTGCCAGCAGCCAATTGGGGGACAGACCGTCCTACGAGCAGTACTTC. Residues: CASSQLGDRPSYEQYF. The chain joins TRBV11-1 to TRBJ2-7; TRBD1 agrees at 7 bases. V was clipped by 5 bases and J by 1 base; unmatched bases: 11. The CDR3 is made up of 16 amino acids. Germline V gene data show CDR1 as SGHAT and CDR2 as FQDESV (reference sequence).

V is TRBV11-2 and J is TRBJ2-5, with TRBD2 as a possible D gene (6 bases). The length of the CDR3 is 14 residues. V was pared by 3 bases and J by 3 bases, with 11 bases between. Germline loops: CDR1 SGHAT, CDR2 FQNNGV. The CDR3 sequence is CASSFPGAEETQYF. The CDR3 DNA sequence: TGTGCCAGCAGCTTTCCGGGAGCGGAAGAGACCCAGTACTTC.